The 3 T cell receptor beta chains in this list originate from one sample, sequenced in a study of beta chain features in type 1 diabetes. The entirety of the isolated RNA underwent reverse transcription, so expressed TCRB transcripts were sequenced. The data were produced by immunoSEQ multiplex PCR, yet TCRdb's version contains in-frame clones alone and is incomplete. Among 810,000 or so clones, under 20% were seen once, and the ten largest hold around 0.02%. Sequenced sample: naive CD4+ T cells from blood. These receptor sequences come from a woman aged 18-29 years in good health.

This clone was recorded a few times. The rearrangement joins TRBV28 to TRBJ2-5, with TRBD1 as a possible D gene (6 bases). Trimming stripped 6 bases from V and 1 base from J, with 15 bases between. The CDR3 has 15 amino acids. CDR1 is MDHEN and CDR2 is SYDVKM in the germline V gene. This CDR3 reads CASRLGVTGQETQYF. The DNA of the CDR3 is TGTGCCAGCAGACTTGGTGTGACAGGCCAAGAGACCCAGTACTTC. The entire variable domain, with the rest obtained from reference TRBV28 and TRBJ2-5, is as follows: DVKVTQSSRYLVKRTGEKVFLECVQDMDHENMFWYRQDPGLGLRLIYFSYDVKMKEKGDIPEGYSVSREKKERFSLILESASTNQTSMYLCASRLGVTGQETQYFGPGTRLLVL.

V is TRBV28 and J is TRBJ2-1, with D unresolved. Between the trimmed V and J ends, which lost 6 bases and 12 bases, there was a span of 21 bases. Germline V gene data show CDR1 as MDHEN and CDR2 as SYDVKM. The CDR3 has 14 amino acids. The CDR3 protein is CASRGPSTWLWQFF. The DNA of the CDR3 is TGTGCCAGCAGGGGCCCCTCGACGTGGCTTTGGCAGTTCTTC.

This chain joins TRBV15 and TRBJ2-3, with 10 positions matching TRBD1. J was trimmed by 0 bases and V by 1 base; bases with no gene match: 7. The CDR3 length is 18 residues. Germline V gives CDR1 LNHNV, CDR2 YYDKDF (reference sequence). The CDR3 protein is CATSRAAGTGASTDTQYF. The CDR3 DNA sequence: TGTGCCACCAGCAGAGCCGCCGGGACAGGGGCGAGCACAGATACGCAGTATTTT.